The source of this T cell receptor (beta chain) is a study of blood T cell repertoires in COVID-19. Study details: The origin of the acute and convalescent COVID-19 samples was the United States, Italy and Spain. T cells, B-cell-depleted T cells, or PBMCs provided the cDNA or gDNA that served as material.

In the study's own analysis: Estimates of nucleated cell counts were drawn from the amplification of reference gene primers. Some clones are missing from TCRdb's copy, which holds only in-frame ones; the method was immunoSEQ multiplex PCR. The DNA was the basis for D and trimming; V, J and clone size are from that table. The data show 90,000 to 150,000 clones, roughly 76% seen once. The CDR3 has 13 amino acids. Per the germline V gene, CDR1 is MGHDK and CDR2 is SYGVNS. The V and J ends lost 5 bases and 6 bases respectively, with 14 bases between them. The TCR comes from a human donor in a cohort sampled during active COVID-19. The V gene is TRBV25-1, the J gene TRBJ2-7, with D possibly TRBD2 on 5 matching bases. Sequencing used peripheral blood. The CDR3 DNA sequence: TGTGCCAGCAGTACCCGGGAAGCTGGCGAGCAGTACTTC. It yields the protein CASSTREAGEQYF.